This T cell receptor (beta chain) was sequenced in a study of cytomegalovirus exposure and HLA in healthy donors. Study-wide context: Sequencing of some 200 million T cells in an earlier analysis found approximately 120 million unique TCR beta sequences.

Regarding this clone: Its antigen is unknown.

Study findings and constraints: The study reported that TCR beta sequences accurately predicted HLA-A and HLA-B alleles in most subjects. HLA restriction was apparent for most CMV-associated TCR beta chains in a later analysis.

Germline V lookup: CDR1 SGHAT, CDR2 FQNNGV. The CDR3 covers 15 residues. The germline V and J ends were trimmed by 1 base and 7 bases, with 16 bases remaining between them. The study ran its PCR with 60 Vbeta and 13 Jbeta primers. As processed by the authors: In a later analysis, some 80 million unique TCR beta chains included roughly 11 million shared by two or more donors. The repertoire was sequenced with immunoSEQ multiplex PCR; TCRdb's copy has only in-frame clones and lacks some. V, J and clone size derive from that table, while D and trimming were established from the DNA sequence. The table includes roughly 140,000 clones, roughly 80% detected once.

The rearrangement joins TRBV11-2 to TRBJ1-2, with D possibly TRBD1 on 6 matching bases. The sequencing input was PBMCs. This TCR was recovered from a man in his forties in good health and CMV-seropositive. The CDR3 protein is CASSLGAQGLGGYTF. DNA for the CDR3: TGTGCCAGCAGCTTAGGGGCACAGGGTTTGGGTGGCTACACCTTC.